The T cell receptor beta chain under discussion was sequenced for a study of OX40 agonist ivuxolimab in advanced cancers. Study-wide context: Therapy given before enrollment (anti-PD-1, anti-PD-L1 or anti-CTLA-4) was allowed, and 40% to 45% had some. Study-wide results and caveats: Among patients with partial responses at 0.1-3.0 mg/kg, clonal expansion was among the lowest. Antigen specificity of clonally expanded peripheral T cells was not established. At 0.1 to 3.0 mg/kg, clonal expansion of CD4+ and CD8+ blood T cells had occurred by week 6.

In regard to this clone: Its cognate antigen is unknown.

The protocol was immunoSEQ multiplex PCR, while the TCRdb copy is restricted to in-frame clones and leaves out a portion. Among more than 35,000 clones listed, about 89% were seen once. Germline V gene data show CDR1 as LGHNA and CDR2 as YSLEER. J was trimmed by 6 bases and V by 3 bases; bases with no gene match: 8. This CDR3 has 15 residues. V gene TRBV4-3 combines with J gene TRBJ2-7; 10 bases line up with TRBD2. This sample comprised CD4+ or CD8+ T cells sorted from blood, obtained in a trial of the OX40 agonist ivuxolimab. The sequence was collected from an adult with an advanced solid tumor such as melanoma, head and neck, liver or kidney cancer. CDR3 nucleotides: TGCGCCAGCAGCCAGGGGGCTAGCGGGGGTTTCGAGCAGTACTTC. Its translation: CASSQGASGGFEQYF.